Detailed here is one T cell receptor beta chain. Its antigen is not known. The data were taken from a study of cytomegalovirus exposure and HLA in healthy donors. Points from the study as a whole: TCR beta sequences reportedly predicted most subjects' HLA-A and HLA-B alleles accurately.

V dropped 2 bases and J dropped 12 bases, with 20 bases sitting between them. CDR3 size: 14 residues. Germline V gene data show CDR1 as GTSNPN and CDR2 as SVGIG (reference sequence). Both 60 Vbeta primers and 13 Jbeta primers went into the PCR. Sequenced by immunoSEQ multiplex PCR; TCRdb stores in-frame clones only, minus some. The sample holds 110,000 to 150,000 clones; roughly 80% are singletons and the top ten take over 1%. Sequencing used PBMCs. The gene calls are TRBV30 and TRBJ1-3; D gene ambiguous. The clonotype was recovered from a female donor in good health and CMV-seronegative. CDR3 loop: CAWSSTLLRAGIYF. In DNA form, the CDR3 reads TGTGCCTGGAGTTCCACACTATTGAGGGCGGGCATATATTTT.